These T cell receptor beta chains were read from a single sample in a study of response to subunit inactivated influenza vaccine. One entry per CDR3 protein results from TCRdb running MiXCR on the RT-PCR reads. The table has around 570,000 distinct CDR3 sequences, about 8% seen once; the top ten hold approximately 13%. The material sequenced was PBMCs from blood, taken roughly 24 months after vaccination. These receptors were taken from a man aged 50 to 75 who received an inactivated influenza vaccine. The CDR3 runs from the conserved cysteine through the conserved F or W. The D gene is left open where the match is weak. Only some rows state a clone size, as once, few, many or a class for expanded clones.

D: NA; V: TRBV5-6; size: many; J: TRBJ2-3; DNA: TGTGCCAGCAGCTTCTACTCTGGAACAGATACGCAGTATTTT; CDR3: CASSFYSGTDTQYF
D: TRBD1; V: TRBV28; size: NA; J: TRBJ2-7; DNA: TGTGCCAGCAGTTCCGGGACAGGGCTTTCCGAGCAGTACTTC; CDR3: CASSSGTGLSEQYF
D: NA; V: TRBV6-1; size: few; J: TRBJ2-1; DNA: TGTGCCAGCAGTCCCGAGGACTCGCAAACCTACAATGAGCAGTTCTTC; CDR3: CASSPEDSQTYNEQFF
D: NA; V: TRBV6-1; size: NA; J: TRBJ2-7; DNA: TGTGCCAGCATTAGAGGGGCTTCCTACGAGCGGTACTTC; CDR3: CASIRGASYERYF
D: TRBD1; V: TRBV3-1; size: few; J: TRBJ2-7; DNA: TGTGCCAGCAGCCAAGTGTTCGGGACAGGGGATCGCTACGAGCAGTACTTC; CDR3: CASSQVFGTGDRYEQYF
D: TRBD1; V: TRBV29-1; size: many; J: TRBJ2-3; DNA: TGCAGCGTTGGGGCACAGGGGCAGACAGATACGCAGTATTTT; CDR3: CSVGAQGQTDTQYF
D: NA; V: TRBV20-1; size: few; J: TRBJ2-1; DNA: TGCAGTGCTAGAGATCGGTCCCGGTCCCGCTACAATGAGCAGTTCTTC; CDR3: CSARDRSRSRYNEQFF
D: NA; V: TRBV29-1; size: many; J: TRBJ1-1; DNA: TGCAGCGTTGTGGGGGCGCGGAACACTGAAGCTTTCTTT; CDR3: CSVVGARNTEAFF
D: NA; V: TRBV24-1; size: NA; J: TRBJ2-3; DNA: TGTGCCACCAGTGATTTATGGCAGGGAGGCGATACGCAGTATTTT; CDR3: CATSDLWQGGDTQYF
D: TRBD1; V: TRBV4-1; size: few; J: TRBJ1-2; DNA: TGCGCCAGCAGCCAAGCCGGGACAGGGGGCGTCTATGGCTACACCTTC; CDR3: CASSQAGTGGVYGYTF
D: TRBD2; V: TRBV5-1; size: NA; J: TRBJ2-5; DNA: TGCGCCAGCAGCTTGCTGGGACTAGCGGAGGGGTACCAAGAGACCCAGTACTTC; CDR3: CASSLLGLAEGYQETQYF
D: TRBD2; V: TRBV20-1; size: few; J: TRBJ2-7; DNA: TGCAGTGCTACCGGACTAGCGGGAGAGATCGAGCAGTACTTC; CDR3: CSATGLAGEIEQYF
D: NA; V: TRBV5-1; size: many; J: TRBJ2-3; DNA: TGCGCCAGCAGCTTGGGCAGCGGCTACACAGATACGCAGTATTTT; CDR3: CASSLGSGYTDTQYF
D: NA; V: TRBV9; size: NA; J: TRBJ2-2; DNA: TGTGCCAGCAGCGTCCCGTTCGGCGTGGAGCTGTTTTTT; CDR3: CASSVPFGVELFF
D: NA; V: TRBV6-5; size: few; J: TRBJ1-1; DNA: TGTGCCAGCAGTTACTCAATAGGGGGGAACACTGAAGCTTTCTTT; CDR3: CASSYSIGGNTEAFF
D: NA; V: TRBV20-1; size: NA; J: TRBJ2-1; DNA: TGCAGTGCCCCGCCCCAGCGGGCTGTGAATGAGCAGTTCTTC; CDR3: CSAPPQRAVNEQFF
D: TRBD1; V: TRBV6-2/TRBV6-3; size: NA; J: TRBJ2-1; DNA: TGTGCCAGCAGGGGGACAGGTAGTCCCTACAATGAGCAGTTCTTC; CDR3: CASRGTGSPYNEQFF
D: NA; V: TRBV10-3; size: NA; J: TRBJ2-7; DNA: TGTGCCATCAAAAACACAATTATCTCCTACGAGCAGTACTTC; CDR3: CAIKNTIISYEQYF